These 26 T cell receptor beta chains originate from one sample sequenced in a study of regulatory T cells in long-lasting Graves disease (dated by TCRdb to about 2021). Preparation of the library involved multiplex PCR. The data were produced on an Illumina HiSeq 4000. iRepertoire HTBI primers and Arm-PCR amplification of CDR3 regions were used to construct TCR beta libraries. TCRdb cleaned the public reads at Q25 with fastp, built clones with MiXCR and kept in-frame beta chains. Every entry covers one CDR3 protein and lists the most common genes and DNA from its rows. Recorded for this sample are some 250,000 distinct CDR3 sequences; 15% to 20% of them occurred a single time. Together, the top ten hold 14% of the sample. Read against the paper, the sample's time point label means: newly diagnosed GD, antithyroid drugs for less than 3 months. For both TCR sequencing and RNA sequencing, RNA was extracted from PBMCs using TRIzol.

This sample was also put to use in a study of T cells in Graves' hyperthyroidism and ophthalmopathy.

The sequences come from peripheral blood mononuclear cells (PBMCs), collected at new diagnosis, from a patient treated with antithyroid drugs. These receptor sequences come from a woman aged 30 to 39 with Graves disease. Donor details come from another sample of the same person, matched by shared clones.

This clonotype was found many times. The chain recombines TRBV9 with TRBJ1-6; 11 nucleotides match TRBD1. Per germline, CDR1 SGDLS and CDR2 YYNGEE. The CDR3 totals 16 residues. J was trimmed by 8 bases and V by 4 bases; bases with no gene match: 8. CDR3 DNA sequence: TGTGCCAGCAGCCCTTACGGACAGGGGGCTTATTCACCCCTCCACTTT. As protein: CASSPYGQGAYSPLHF.

This clonotype was recorded many times. The rearrangement links TRBV6-1 to TRBJ1-1; 9 bases match TRBD1. The trim removed 7 bases at V and 4 bases at J, leaving 16 bases unmatched. The germline V gene encodes CDR1 MNHNS and CDR2 SASEGT. The CDR3 contains 17 residues. Here the CDR3 reads CASTPGQGRGFITEAFF. CDR3 DNA sequence: TGTGCCAGCACCCCCGGACAGGGGCGCGGATTTATCACTGAAGCTTTCTTT.

V is TRBV6-5 and J is TRBJ2-1; no clear D. This CDR3 contains 13 residues. Germline V gives CDR1 MNHEY, CDR2 SVGAGI. Trimming left V 2 bases short and J 3 bases short, with 5 bases between. The CDR3 loop reads CASSYASYNEQFF. CDR3 DNA: TGTGCCAGCAGTTACGCCAGCTACAATGAGCAGTTCTTC.

The table lists this clonotype with many counts. The chain carries TRBV6-1 and TRBJ1-1; D is unresolved. Per the germline V gene, CDR1 is MNHNS and CDR2 is SASEGT. This CDR3 has 13 residues. V gave up 10 bases and J gave up 0 bases, with 12 bases separating them. This chain's CDR3 is CAINDGLNTEAFF. CDR3 coding DNA: TGTGCCATTAACGACGGACTGAACACTGAAGCTTTCTTT.

This clonotype has a count of ten or more. In DNA, the CDR3 is TGCAAACTAGACGGAGAATGGGGTGAAGCTTTCTTT. Its translation: CKLDGEWGEAFF. This rearrangement joins TRBV20-1 to TRBJ1-1; D gene unclear. Looked up from germline, CDR1 is DFQATT and CDR2 is SNEGSKA (reference sequence). This CDR3 has 12 residues.

Concerning this clonotype: A much more abundant neighbour one base away suggests this may be a read error. The gene calls are TRBV7-2 and TRBJ2-5; no clear D gene. The germline V and J ends were trimmed by 2 bases and 5 bases, with 9 bases remaining between them. CDR1 and CDR2 from the germline V gene are SGHTA and FQGNSA. This CDR3 contains 13 residues. The CDR3 protein is CTSSLISGETQYF. The CDR3 DNA reads TGTACCAGCAGCTTAATAAGTGGCGAGACCCAGTACTTC. Complete variable domain (other parts from reference TRBV7-2 and TRBJ2-5): GAGVSQSPSNKVTEKGKDVELRCDPISGHTALYWYRQSLGQGLEFLIYFQGNSAPDKSGLPSDRFSAERTGGSVSTLTIQRTQQEDSAVYLCTSSLISGETQYFGPGTRLLVL.

This clonotype was observed at least ten times. The germline gene is not matched at one end of the junction; a read error may be the cause. The chain uses TRBV13 and TRBJ2-1; no reliable D call. The CDR3 loop spans 13 amino acids. Germline V lookup: CDR1 PRHDT, CDR2 FYEKMQ (reference sequence). CDR3 in amino acids: CASSIDGYNEQFF. As DNA, the CDR3 is TGCGCCAGCAGCATCGACGGTTACAATGAGCAGTTCTTC. Variable domain in full (rest from reference TRBV13 and TRBJ2-1): AAGVIQSPRHLIKEKRETATLKCYPIPRHDTVYWYQQGPGQDPQFLISFYEKMQSDKGSIPDRFSAQQFSDYHSELNMSSLELGDSALYFCASSIDGYNEQFFGPGTRLTVL.

This clonotype was observed at least ten times. The chain carries TRBV18 and TRBJ1-2, with no clear D. Trimming stripped 1 base from V and 6 bases from J, with 15 bases between. Germline CDR1 is KGHSH and CDR2 is LQKENI. The CDR3 consists of 15 residues. The CDR3 spells CASSPLLFGQDGYTF. The CDR3 DNA reads as TGTGCCAGCTCACCACTTTTATTCGGGCAGGATGGCTACACCTTC.

This clonotype was observed a few times. The chain is built from TRBV6-2 or TRBV6-3 and TRBJ1-6, with a weak D call TRBD1 (6 bases). Germline loops: CDR1 MNHEY, CDR2 SVGEGT. The CDR3 totals 15 residues. Between the trimmed V and J ends, which lost 2 bases and 6 bases, there was a span of 11 bases. The CDR3 DNA follows: TGTGCCAGCAGTTACCCGGACAGACTTAATTCACCCCTCCACTTT. As protein: CASSYPDRLNSPLHF.

This clonotype was recorded at least ten times. The gene calls are TRBV18 and TRBJ2-1; possible D gene TRBD2, 6 bases. This CDR3 has 17 amino acids. The germline CDR1 and CDR2 sequences are KGHSH and LQKENI. V lost 3 bases and J lost 0, with 15 bases in between. The CDR3 nucleotides read TGTGCCAGCTCACCTCCCGGGGGAGCTAGCTCCTACAATGAGCAGTTCTTC. This translates into CASSPPGGASSYNEQFF.

This clonotype was counted at least ten times. V gene TRBV27 combines with J gene TRBJ1-1; tentative D call: TRBD1 (6 bases). The germline V and J ends were trimmed by 6 bases and 6 bases, with 14 bases remaining between them. Per the germline V gene, CDR1 is MNHEY and CDR2 is SMNVEV (reference sequence). The CDR3 extends over 13 amino acids. Here the CDR3 DNA reads TGTGCCAGCAGATCAGGGGAGGTCCCTGAAGCTTTCTTT. Its protein product is CASRSGEVPEAFF.

This clonotype has ten or more counts. The rearrangement uses TRBV20-1 and TRBJ1-2; no clear D gene. The CDR3 extends over 12 amino acids. V was pared by 6 bases and J by 3 bases, with 11 bases between. In germline, CDR1 is DFQATT, CDR2 SNEGSKA (reference sequence). DNA for the CDR3: TGCAGTGCCGCGGGGAGTGACTATGGCTACACCTTC. Amino acid sequence: CSAAGSDYGYTF.

This clonotype was observed at least ten times. The chain carries TRBV7-2 and TRBJ1-1; D gene ambiguous. Trimming took off 3 bases at V and 0 bases at J, with 17 bases between the two ends. The germline CDR1 and CDR2 sequences are SGHTA and FQGNSA. The CDR3 spans 17 residues. CDR3 amino acids: CASSFSHTGKMNTEAFF. DNA for the CDR3: TGTGCCAGCAGCTTCTCCCATACTGGTAAAATGAACACTGAAGCTTTCTTT.

Many counts were recorded for this clonotype. The rearrangement links TRBV24-1 to TRBJ2-7; no clear D gene. CDR3 length equals 14 residues. Germline V gives CDR1 KGHDR, CDR2 SFDVKD. The ends were cut back, 1 base at V and 1 base at J, with 7 bases in the middle. The CDR3 DNA sequence: TGTGCCACCAGTGATTTCCAGGTTTCCTACGAGCAGTACTTC. Translation gives CATSDFQVSYEQYF.

This clonotype has at least ten counts. Germline is not matched at one junction end, which may reflect a read error. The rearrangement uses TRBV13 and TRBJ1-1, with D uncertain. Germline CDR1 and CDR2: PRHDT and FYEKMQ (reference sequence). The CDR3 spans 12 residues. The CDR3 region has the DNA TGCGCCAGCAGCTTGGCGAACACTGAAGCTTTCTTT. Translating it yields CASSLANTEAFF.

This clonotype has a count of ten or more. The CDR3 coding sequence is TGTGCCAGCAGTTACTCGAATTCGGTCTACGAGCAGTACTTC. It codes for CASSYSNSVYEQYF. V gene TRBV6-2 or TRBV6-3 combines with J gene TRBJ2-7; D unresolved. The CDR3 extends over 14 amino acids. Germline values: CDR1 MNHEY, CDR2 SVGEGT. V was shortened by 0 bases and J by 3 bases, with 9 bases between the two germline ends.

This clonotype has at least ten counts. V and J are TRBV2 and TRBJ2-5; D is possibly TRBD1 (6 bases). Germline V lookup: CDR1 SNHLY, CDR2 FYNNEI. This CDR3 has 16 residues. Trimming removed 6 bases from V and 5 bases from J, with 22 bases in between. The chain's CDR3 is CASSERRPGAGETQYF. In DNA form, the CDR3 reads TGTGCCAGCAGCGAACGAAGGCCAGGGGCGGGTGAGACCCAGTACTTC.

Ten or more counts support this clonotype. The junction departs from germline at one end; a sequencing error may be responsible. The chain uses TRBV7-9 and TRBJ1-1, with D maybe TRBD1 (5 bases). This CDR3 has 15 residues. Per the germline V gene, CDR1 is SEHNR and CDR2 is FQNEAQ (reference sequence). The CDR3 DNA reads TGCGCCAGCAGCCTACCGGTACAGGCGAACACTGAAGCTTTCTTT. Translation: CASSLPVQANTEAFF.

Concerning this clonotype: A far larger clone is just one base off, so this is likely a read error. The chain recombines TRBV6-2 or TRBV6-3 with TRBJ2-5; perhaps TRBD2 as D (6 bases). Germline CDR1 and CDR2: MNHEY and SVGEGT. V was clipped by 5 bases and J by 9 bases, with 16 bases between them. CDR3 size: 13 residues. The CDR3 region is CASSESGWEAQYF. CDR3 coding DNA: TGTGCCAGCAGTGAATCGGGGTGGGAGGCCCAGTACTTC.

V usage is TRBV3-1 and J usage is TRBJ1-2; 11 bases align to TRBD1. The length of the CDR3 is 15 residues. CDR1 and CDR2 (germline): LGHDT, YNNKEL (reference sequence). J lost 8 bases, V lost 2 bases, and 7 bases had no gene match. The CDR3 DNA reads TGTGCCAGCAGCCAACCAGGGACAGGGGGGAGCGGCTACACCTTC. It specifies CASSQPGTGGSGYTF.

This clonotype was recorded at least ten times. The genes are TRBV18 and TRBJ1-1; D gene uncertain. Germline CDR1 KGHSH, CDR2 LQKENI. CDR3 length equals 16 residues. The germline V and J ends were trimmed by 3 bases and 0 bases, with 14 bases remaining between them. CDR3 protein: CASSPGPGRVNTEAFF. As DNA, the CDR3 is TGTGCCAGCTCACCGGGTCCTGGGCGGGTGAACACTGAAGCTTTCTTT.

This clonotype was detected many times. The chain is built from TRBV5-1 and TRBJ2-6; D not resolved. The CDR3 has 16 residues. V lost 4 bases to trimming and J lost 2 bases, with 13 bases between them. CDR1 and CDR2 (germline): SGHRS, YFSETQ. The chain's CDR3 is CASSPPDSAGANVLTF. CDR3 in DNA: TGCGCCAGCAGCCCCCCCGACTCGGCTGGGGCCAACGTCCTGACTTTC.

This clonotype was detected many times. The J gene is TRBJ1-2, the V gene TRBV7-9; 8 positions match TRBD1. The CDR3 runs 14 residues. Trimming cost V 5 bases and J 4 bases; bases outside gene matches: 6. The V gene's germline CDR1 is SEHNR and CDR2 FQNEAQ (reference sequence). Here the CDR3 DNA reads TGTGCCAGCAGCACCAGGGACAGGCCCTATGGCTACACCTTC. It specifies CASSTRDRPYGYTF.

Points on this clonotype: Mismatch with germline at one junction end may stem from a read error. V gene TRBV20-1 combines with J gene TRBJ1-2; D is perhaps TRBD1 (5 bases). Germline CDR1 is DFQATT and CDR2 is SNEGSKA (reference sequence). CDR3 size: 14 residues. The CDR3 loop reads CSAFYPGRNYGHTF. The CDR3 region has the DNA TGCAGTGCTTTCTATCCGGGGCGGAACTATGGCCACACCTTC.

The rearrangement links TRBV9 to TRBJ2-1; 10 positions agree with TRBD1. CDR1 and CDR2 from the germline V gene are SGDLS and YYNGEE. This CDR3 spans 19 amino acids. With 2 bases clipped from V and 5 bases from J, the junction kept 16 bases outside the gene matches. The CDR3 reads CASSVSTPSGTGDNNEQFF. The CDR3 DNA reads TGTGCCAGCAGCGTCAGTACCCCTTCCGGGACAGGGGATAACAATGAGCAGTTCTTC.

The V call is TRBV6-1, the J call TRBJ1-1, with a possible D match to TRBD1 (5 bases). The ends were cut back, 6 bases at V and 1 base at J, with 12 bases in the middle. Germline CDR1 and CDR2: MNHNS and SASEGT. The CDR3 length is 14 residues. This chain's CDR3 is CASSAGRSNTEAFF. The CDR3 DNA reads TGTGCCAGCAGCGCAGGGAGATCGAACACTGAAGCTTTCTTT.